This TCR beta chain was recorded in a study of sequential checkpoint blockade in melanoma. The CDR3 contains 16 residues. The germline gives CDR1 SGHVS, CDR2 FNYEAQ. The V segment lost 5 bases and the J segment 2 bases; nucleotides outside the gene matches: 9. The table came from immunoSEQ multiplex PCR; TCRdb's copy has only in-frame clones and leaves some out. The sample consists of fewer than 7,500 clones, around 82% of them appearing once. Specified treatment: randomized to nivolumab then ipilimumab (arm A) or the reverse (arm B). No patient had prior DNA-damaging chemotherapy. This TCR derives from a human donor with melanoma. The chain uses TRBV7-6 and TRBJ2-1; the match to TRBD1 covers 7 bases. Source: CD8+ T cells sorted from blood (inferred from file names), taken from a patient given nivolumab and ipilimumab in sequence. DNA of the CDR3: TGTGCCAGCAGCCCAAATCAGGGGACAGCCTACAATGAGCAGTTCTTC. Residues: CASSPNQGTAYNEQFF.